The T cell receptor (beta chain) under discussion was sequenced for a study of T cells after yellow fever vaccination. Germline values: CDR1 DFQATT, CDR2 SNEGSKA (reference sequence). The CDR3 covers 12 residues. V gave up 3 bases and J gave up 7 bases, with 10 bases separating them. TCRdb called the 5' RACE reads again in MiXCR, with one record for every CDR3 protein. The data contain around 150,000 distinct CDR3 sequences, 5.5% to 7.5% of them singletons. This clonotype was seen only a few times. Its antigen is undetermined. General study results and limits: Booster sampling recovered most clones from primary vaccination (nearly 98% CD4, roughly 86% CD8).

This receptor was taken from a man younger than 30 who received the YFV17D yellow fever vaccine. The source material was CD4+ T cells sorted from PBMCs, sampled less than 6 days after the first yellow fever vaccination. This chain links TRBV20-1 with TRBJ1-5; the D is unclear. CDR3 nucleotides: TGCAGTGCTAGCGACGGTGGGCAGCCCCAGCATTTT. Protein sequence: CSASDGGQPQHF.